The clone carrying this T cell receptor beta chain came up a few times. The sample comes from a study of identical twins. MiXCR was run by TCRdb on the 5' RACE reads, yielding one entry per CDR3 protein. The repertoire holds some 230,000 distinct CDR3 sequences, around 6.5% seen once, with 14% to 15% in the top ten. In germline, CDR1 is DFQATT, CDR2 SNEGSKA (reference sequence). This CDR3 comprises 15 residues. V shed 4 bases, J shed 4 bases, and the junction held 7 bases outside the gene matches. In addition, the sample was reused for a study of T cells expressing NK-cell markers.

This chain links TRBV20-1 with TRBJ2-2; 9 nucleotides match TRBD2. The origin of this receptor is a woman aged 18-29 years in good health. The material sequenced was CD8+ T cells sorted from blood. CDR3 DNA sequence: TGCAGTGCTACGGGCGGGGGGGCCCCCACCGGGGAGCTGTTTTTT. Translated: CSATGGGAPTGELFF.